The clone carrying this TCR beta chain was detected only a few times. The antigen is unknown. The source of the sample is a study of vaccination effects on CD4 cells after COVID-19. Viral peptide pool expansion of antigen-specific CD4+ T cells preceded sequencing in the ViraFEST assay. Following 10 days of culture, CD4+ T cells were isolated. The person acquired a PCR-confirmed SARS-CoV-2 infection between March and December 2020. V lost 4 bases, J lost 0 bases, and 15 bases lay in between. The CDR3 has 16 residues. Germline CDR1 and CDR2: SNHLY and FYNNEI. Profiled with immunoSEQ multiplex PCR; TCRdb holds only in-frame clones, not every one. Of under 25,000 clones listed, approximately 74% are singletons.

This clonotype was obtained from a human donor who had a prior SARS-CoV-2 infection. The material was CD4+ T cells from PBMCs cultured with SARS-CoV-2 spike peptides, obtained before COVID-19 vaccination. The chain links TRBV2 to TRBJ1-2; maybe TRBD1 (6 bases). The DNA of the CDR3 is TGTGCCAGCAGTGGATGGACCCGGGACACTAACTATGGCTACACCTTC. Protein sequence: CASSGWTRDTNYGYTF.